Given below is one T cell receptor beta chain in context. The length of the CDR3 is 13 residues. Trimming took off 3 bases at V and 2 bases at J, with 7 bases between the two ends. From germline, CDR1 is SGHRS and CDR2 YFSETQ. The record originates from a study of blood T cell repertoires in COVID-19. The overall study: Nucleic acid was either cDNA or gDNA, and it came from T cells, B-cell-depleted T cells, or PBMCs.

In the original processing: Estimated nucleated cell counts came from reference gene primer amplification. Generated by immunoSEQ multiplex PCR, the TCRdb table keeps only in-frame clones and is missing some. For V, J and clone size, that table is used; D and trimming come from the DNA. This sample has roughly 76,000 clones, with around 82% found just once. This receptor was identified in a human donor in a cohort sampled during active COVID-19. The rearrangement links TRBV5-1 to TRBJ2-3, with a weak D call TRBD2 (6 bases). The sequenced sample was peripheral blood. The CDR3 reads CASSWGLTDTQYF. The CDR3 region has the DNA TGCGCCAGCAGCTGGGGACTCACAGATACGCAGTATTTT.